These 14 T cell receptor beta chains were all obtained from the same sample, sequenced in a study of neurological immune-mediated disorders (dated by TCRdb to between 2018 and 2020). The library was built by means of 5' RACE. The instrument was an Illumina HiSeq 2500. TCRdb handled the public reads itself, with Q25 trimming in fastp and clone calling in MiXCR, and kept productive beta chains. Under each unique CDR3 protein, matching rows form one entry showing the most common genes and DNA. The sample data list 20,000 to 25,000 distinct CDR3 sequences, and approximately 13% of these were observed just once. The ten largest clonotypes hold around 13% of the sample. The sequencing sample was made of PBMCs. The source is a woman aged 60-75 years with HTLV-1-associated myelopathy (HAM/TSP).

This clonotype was seen repeatedly, ten times or more. The chain has TRBV20-1 and TRBJ1-5; 10 bases are shared with TRBD1. This CDR3 contains 17 residues. Trimming cost V 5 bases and J 7 bases; bases outside gene matches: 17. CDR1 and CDR2 (germline): DFQATT, SNEGSKA (reference sequence). The CDR3 nucleotides are TGCAGTGCTTGGCCCGGGACAGGGGCCGTCCTGGGGCAGCCCCAGCATTTT. This encodes CSAWPGTGAVLGQPQHF.

This clonotype was seen at least ten times. The rearrangement joins TRBV25-1 to TRBJ2-5; D call uncertain. Germline V gene data show CDR1 as MGHDK and CDR2 as SYGVNS. The V end lost 2 bases, the J end lost 2 bases, and 15 bases lay between the germline ends. This CDR3 has 16 residues. As DNA, the CDR3 is TGTGCCAGCAGTGAAGTCCATGGGGTTAATCAAGAGACCCAGTACTTC. Translated: CASSEVHGVNQETQYF.

This clonotype showed up many times. The rearrangement uses TRBV20-1 and TRBJ2-3; D ambiguous. V lost 5 bases and J 5 bases, leaving 14 bases between the germline ends. The CDR3 spans 13 residues. Per the germline V gene, CDR1 is DFQATT and CDR2 is SNEGSKA (reference sequence). This chain's CDR3 is CSAARQIGDTQYF. The CDR3 region has the DNA TGCAGTGCTGCCCGTCAGATAGGAGATACGCAGTATTTT.

The chain joins TRBV20-1 to TRBJ1-2, with TRBD1 as a possible D gene (6 bases). Trimming cost V 8 bases and J 1 base, with 14 bases left between them. The CDR3 consists of 13 residues. Germline CDR1 DFQATT, CDR2 SNEGSKA (reference sequence). CDR3 residues: CSITQGRNYGYTF. CDR3 bases: TGCAGTATTACCCAGGGGCGTAACTATGGCTACACCTTC.

This clonotype was seen many times. V and J are TRBV7-9 and TRBJ2-2; D possibly matches TRBD1 or TRBD2 (5 bases each). V shed 5 bases and J shed 2 bases, with 15 bases lying between them. The CDR3 is 16 residues long. Germline values: CDR1 SEHNR, CDR2 FQNEAQ (reference sequence). The CDR3 loop is CASSAVTAANTGELFF. As DNA, the CDR3 is TGTGCCAGCAGCGCGGTGACAGCGGCTAACACCGGGGAGCTGTTTTTT.

This clonotype was recorded only once. It may be a read error: a sequence one base away is much more abundant. The rearrangement joins TRBV4-2 to TRBJ1-1; D remains ambiguous. CDR3 length equals 15 residues. V shed 0 bases and J shed 5 bases, with 13 bases lying between them. Germline values: CDR1 LGHNA, CDR2 YNFKEQ. The CDR3: CASSQDFWANTEAFF. In nucleotides, the CDR3 is TGTGCCAGCAGCCAAGATTTCTGGGCTAATACTGAAGCTTTCTTT.

The sample holds many counts of this clonotype. This chain uses TRBV20-1 with TRBJ2-5; 14 bases map to TRBD2. The V and J ends lost 1 base and 1 base, in that order; junction bases with no gene match: 5. The CDR3 has 17 amino acids. Germline V gives CDR1 DFQATT, CDR2 SNEGSKA (reference sequence). CDR3 sequence reads: CSARGLAGGPSQETQYF. The CDR3 nucleotides are TGCAGTGCTAGAGGACTAGCGGGAGGGCCGAGCCAAGAGACCCAGTACTTC.

This clonotype was seen repeatedly, ten times or more. The genes are TRBV20-1 and TRBJ1-2; D possibly corresponds to TRBD1 (6 bases). Deletions cut 3 bases from V and 6 bases from J, with 20 bases between. The CDR3 has 15 residues. Germline CDR1 is DFQATT and CDR2 is SNEGSKA (reference sequence). The CDR3 DNA sequence: TGCAGTGCTAGTTGGTCATTAGCACAGGGTCATGGCTACACCTTC. Translated: CSASWSLAQGHGYTF.

The J gene is TRBJ1-1, the V gene TRBV7-9; 9 bases map to TRBD1. This CDR3 has 14 residues. CDR1 is SEHNR, CDR2 FQNEAQ, per germline (reference sequence). J was trimmed by 5 bases and V by 6 bases; bases with no gene match: 7. The CDR3 DNA follows: TGTGCCAGCAGTTTGACAGGGGGTGAGACTGAAGCTTTCTTT. It codes for CASSLTGGETEAFF.

The chain is built from TRBV2 and TRBJ2-7, with D possibly TRBD1 on 5 matching bases. The length of the CDR3 is 13 residues. V gave up 6 bases and J gave up 0 bases, with 9 bases separating them. Germline loops: CDR1 SNHLY, CDR2 FYNNEI. CDR3 nucleotides: TGTGCCAGCAGCAGGGAAAGCTCCTACGAGCAGTACTTC. Its translation is CASSRESSYEQYF.

Ten or more counts support this clonotype. This chain connects TRBV2 to TRBJ2-1; D may be TRBD1 (6 bases). This CDR3 comprises 15 residues. Trimming took off 4 bases at V and 4 bases at J, with 14 bases between the two ends. CDR1 is SNHLY, CDR2 FYNNEI, per germline. DNA of the CDR3: TGTGCCAGCAGTGCGTTGGGGGCCAAGTACAATGAGCAGTTCTTC. Its protein product is CASSALGAKYNEQFF.

This clonotype showed up many times. The J gene is TRBJ2-3, the V gene TRBV7-6; D may be TRBD2 (7 bases). CDR3 size: 16 residues. Per the germline V gene, CDR1 is SGHVS and CDR2 is FNYEAQ. V was pared by 3 bases and J by 6 bases, with 19 bases between. DNA for the CDR3: TGTGCCAGCAGCTTGGGTGGTAGGGGGGGGCGTGATACGCAGTATTTT. It codes for CASSLGGRGGRDTQYF.

This chain joins TRBV7-9 and TRBJ2-1; D might be TRBD1 (6 bases). Germline-derived CDR1 and CDR2 are SEHNR and FQNEAQ (reference sequence). The CDR3 contains 13 residues. V was trimmed by 7 bases and J by 6 bases, leaving 13 bases between them. The CDR3 DNA follows: TGTGCCAGCAAGGAGGACAGAGCCAATGAGCAGTTCTTC. It translates to CASKEDRANEQFF.

This clonotype was counted many times. This sequence joins TRBV6-1 and TRBJ2-3; TRBD1 matches 7 bases. This CDR3 is 14 amino acids long. CDR1 MNHNS and CDR2 SASEGT come from the germline V gene. The junction had 4 bases not matched to a gene; V was cut back by 4 bases and J by 3 bases. CDR3 sequence reads: CASSVGTVTDTQYF. Written as DNA, the CDR3 is TGTGCCAGCAGTGTAGGGACAGTGACAGATACGCAGTATTTT.